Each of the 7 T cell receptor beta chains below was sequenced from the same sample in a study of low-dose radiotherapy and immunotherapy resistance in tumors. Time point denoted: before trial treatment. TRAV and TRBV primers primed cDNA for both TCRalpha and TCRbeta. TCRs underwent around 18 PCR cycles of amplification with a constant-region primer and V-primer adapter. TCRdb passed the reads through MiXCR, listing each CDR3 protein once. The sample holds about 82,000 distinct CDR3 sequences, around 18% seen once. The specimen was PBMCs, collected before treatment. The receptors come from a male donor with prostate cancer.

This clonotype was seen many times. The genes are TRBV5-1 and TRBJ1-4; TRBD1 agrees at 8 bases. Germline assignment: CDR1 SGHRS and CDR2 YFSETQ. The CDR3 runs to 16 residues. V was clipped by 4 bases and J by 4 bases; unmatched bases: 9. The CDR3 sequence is CASSGVTGADNEKLFF. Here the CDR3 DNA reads TGCGCCAGCAGCGGAGTGACAGGGGCGGATAATGAAAAACTGTTTTTT.

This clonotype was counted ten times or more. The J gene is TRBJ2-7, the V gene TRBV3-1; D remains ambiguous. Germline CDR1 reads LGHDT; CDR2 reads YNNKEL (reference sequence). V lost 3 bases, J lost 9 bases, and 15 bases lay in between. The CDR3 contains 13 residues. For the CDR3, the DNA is TGTGCCAGCAGCCATCGAGAGGCGGTCACGCAGTACTTC. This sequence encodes CASSHREAVTQYF.

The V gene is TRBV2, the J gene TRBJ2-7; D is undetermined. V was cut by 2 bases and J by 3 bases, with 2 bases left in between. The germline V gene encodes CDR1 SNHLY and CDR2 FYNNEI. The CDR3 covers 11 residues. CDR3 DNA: TGTGCCAGCAGTGAAATCTACGAGCAGTACTTC. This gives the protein CASSEIYEQYF.

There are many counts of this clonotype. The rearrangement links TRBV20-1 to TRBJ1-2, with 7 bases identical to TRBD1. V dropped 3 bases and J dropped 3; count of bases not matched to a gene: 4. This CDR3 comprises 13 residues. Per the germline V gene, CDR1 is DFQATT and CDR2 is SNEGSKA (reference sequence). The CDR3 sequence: CSARGQLHYGYTF. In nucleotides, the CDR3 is TGCAGTGCTAGGGGACAGCTCCACTATGGCTACACCTTC.

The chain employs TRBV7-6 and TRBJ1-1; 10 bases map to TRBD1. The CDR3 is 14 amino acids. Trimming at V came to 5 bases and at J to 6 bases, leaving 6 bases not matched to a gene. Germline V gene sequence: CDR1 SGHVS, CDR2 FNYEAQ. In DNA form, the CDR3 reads TGTGCCAGCAGCCCGCGGACAGGGGGTTCTGAAGCTTTCTTT. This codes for CASSPRTGGSEAFF.

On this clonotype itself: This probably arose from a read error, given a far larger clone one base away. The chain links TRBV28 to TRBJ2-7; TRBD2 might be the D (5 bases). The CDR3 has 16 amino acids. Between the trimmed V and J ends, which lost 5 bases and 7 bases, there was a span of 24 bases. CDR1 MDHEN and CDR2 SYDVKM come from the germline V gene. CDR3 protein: CASSPLRDLRYNEQYF. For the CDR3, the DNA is TGTGCCAGCAGTCCGCTCCGGGATCTGCGATACAATGAGCAGTACTTC.

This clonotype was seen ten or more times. The CDR3 region is CASSGRTGEATNEKLFF. Written as DNA, the CDR3 is TGTGCCAGCAGCGGCCGGACAGGGGAAGCAACTAATGAAAAACTGTTTTTT. The chain couples TRBV21-1 to TRBJ1-4; the listed D gene, TRBD1, was not tested against the DNA. TRBV21-1 is a known pseudogene. This CDR3 has 17 amino acids.